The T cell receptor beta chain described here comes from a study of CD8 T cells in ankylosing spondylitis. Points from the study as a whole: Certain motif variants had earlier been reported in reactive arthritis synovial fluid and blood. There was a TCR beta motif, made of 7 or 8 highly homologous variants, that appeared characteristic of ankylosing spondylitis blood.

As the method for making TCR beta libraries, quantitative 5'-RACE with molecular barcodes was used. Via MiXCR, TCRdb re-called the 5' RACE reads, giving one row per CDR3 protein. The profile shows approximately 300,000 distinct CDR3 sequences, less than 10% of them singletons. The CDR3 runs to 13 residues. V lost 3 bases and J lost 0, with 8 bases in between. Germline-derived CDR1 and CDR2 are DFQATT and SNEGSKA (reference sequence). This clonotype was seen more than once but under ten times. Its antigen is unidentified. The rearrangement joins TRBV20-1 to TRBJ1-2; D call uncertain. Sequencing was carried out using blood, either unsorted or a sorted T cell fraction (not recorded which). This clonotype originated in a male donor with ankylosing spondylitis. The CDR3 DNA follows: TGCAGTGCTAGCCCGTTAGCTAACTATGGCTACACCTTC. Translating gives CSASPLANYGYTF.